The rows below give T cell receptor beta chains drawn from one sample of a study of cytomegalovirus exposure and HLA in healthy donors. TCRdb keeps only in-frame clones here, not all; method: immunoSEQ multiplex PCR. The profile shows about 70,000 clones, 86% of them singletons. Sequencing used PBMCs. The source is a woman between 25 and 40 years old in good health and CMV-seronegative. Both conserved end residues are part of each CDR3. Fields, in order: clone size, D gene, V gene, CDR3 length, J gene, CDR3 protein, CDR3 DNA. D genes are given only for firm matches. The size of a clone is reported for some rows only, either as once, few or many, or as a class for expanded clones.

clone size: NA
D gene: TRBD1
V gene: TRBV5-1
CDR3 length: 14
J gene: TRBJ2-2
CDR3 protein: CASSSGQSTGELFF
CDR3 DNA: TGCGCCAGCAGCTCGGGACAGTCGACCGGGGAGCTGTTTTTT

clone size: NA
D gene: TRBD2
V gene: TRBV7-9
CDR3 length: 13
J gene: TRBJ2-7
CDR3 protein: CASGTSGDYEQYF
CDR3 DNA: TGTGCCAGCGGGACTAGCGGGGACTACGAGCAGTACTTC

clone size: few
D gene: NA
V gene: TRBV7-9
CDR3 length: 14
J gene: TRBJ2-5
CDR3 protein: CASSLVPRMETQYF
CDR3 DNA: TGTGCCAGCAGCTTAGTACCCAGGATGGAGACCCAGTACTTC

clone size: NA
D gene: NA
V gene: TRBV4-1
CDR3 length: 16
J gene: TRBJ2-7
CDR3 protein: CASSQDIQGAPYEQYF
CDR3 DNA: TGCGCCAGCAGCCAAGATATACAGGGAGCCCCCTACGAGCAGTACTTC

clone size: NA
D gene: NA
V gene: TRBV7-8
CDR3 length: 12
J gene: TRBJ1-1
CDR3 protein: CASSSDLSGAFF
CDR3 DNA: TGTGCCAGCAGCTCCGACCTCAGCGGAGCTTTCTTT

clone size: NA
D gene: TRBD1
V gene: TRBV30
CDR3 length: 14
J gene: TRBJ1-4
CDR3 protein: CAWSAGGSNEKLFF
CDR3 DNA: TGTGCCTGGAGTGCAGGGGGATCTAATGAAAAACTGTTTTTT

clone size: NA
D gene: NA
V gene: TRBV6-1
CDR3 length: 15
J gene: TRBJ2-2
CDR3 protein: CASKFQGWETGELFF
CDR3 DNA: TGTGCCAGCAAATTTCAGGGGTGGGAAACCGGGGAGCTGTTTTTT

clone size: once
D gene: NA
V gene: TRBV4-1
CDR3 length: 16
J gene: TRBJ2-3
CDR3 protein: CASSQGLAGVGHTQYF
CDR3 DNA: TGCGCCAGCAGCCAAGGCCTAGCTGGGGTAGGGCATACGCAGTATTTT

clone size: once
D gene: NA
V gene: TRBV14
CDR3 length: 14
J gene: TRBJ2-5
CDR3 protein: CASSQPLGGKTQYF
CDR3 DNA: TGTGCCAGCAGCCAACCGCTAGGAGGAAAGACCCAGTACTTC

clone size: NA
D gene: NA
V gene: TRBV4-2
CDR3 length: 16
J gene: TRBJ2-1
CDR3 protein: CASSQVRSSPRNEQFF
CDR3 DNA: TGTGCCAGCAGCCAAGTTCGATCTAGTCCCCGCAATGAGCAGTTCTTC

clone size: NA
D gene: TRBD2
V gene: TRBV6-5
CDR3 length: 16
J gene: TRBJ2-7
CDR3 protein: CASSYLGLAGSYEQYF
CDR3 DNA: TGTGCCAGCAGTTACCTGGGACTAGCGGGGTCTTACGAGCAGTACTTC

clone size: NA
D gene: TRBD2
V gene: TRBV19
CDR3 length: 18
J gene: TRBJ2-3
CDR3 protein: CASSIRLTSGFITDTQYF
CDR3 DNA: TGTGCCAGTAGTATTCGGTTGACTAGCGGGTTTATCACAGATACGCAGTATTTT

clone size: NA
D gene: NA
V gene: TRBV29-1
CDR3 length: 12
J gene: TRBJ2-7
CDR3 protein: CSVEERFNEQYF
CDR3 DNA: TGCAGCGTTGAGGAGAGGTTCAACGAGCAGTACTTC

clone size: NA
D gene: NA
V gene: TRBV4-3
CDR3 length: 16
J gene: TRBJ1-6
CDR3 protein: CASSQDPSSYNSPLHF
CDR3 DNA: TGCGCCAGCAGCCAAGATCCCAGCTCCTATAATTCACCCCTCCACTTT

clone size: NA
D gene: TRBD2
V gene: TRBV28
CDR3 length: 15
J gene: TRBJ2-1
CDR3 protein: CASSQTLADNNEQFF
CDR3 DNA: TGTGCCAGCAGCCAAACACTAGCGGACAACAATGAGCAGTTCTTC

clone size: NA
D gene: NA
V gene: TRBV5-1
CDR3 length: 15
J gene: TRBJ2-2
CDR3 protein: CASSLGDTNTGELFF
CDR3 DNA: TGCGCCAGCAGCTTGGGGGACACGAACACCGGGGAGCTGTTTTTT

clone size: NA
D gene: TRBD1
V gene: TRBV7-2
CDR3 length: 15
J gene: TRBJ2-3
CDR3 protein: CASSLDRLRTDTQYF
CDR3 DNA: TGTGCCAGCAGCTTGGACAGGTTACGCACAGATACGCAGTATTTT

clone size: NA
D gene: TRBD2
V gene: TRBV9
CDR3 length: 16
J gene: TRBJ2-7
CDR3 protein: CASSVGLAGSSYEQYF
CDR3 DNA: TGTGCCAGCAGCGTGGGACTAGCGGGGTCGTCCTACGAGCAGTACTTC

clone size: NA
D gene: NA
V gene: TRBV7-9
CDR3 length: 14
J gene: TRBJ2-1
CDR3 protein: CASSLAEKYNEQFF
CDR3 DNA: TGTGCCAGCAGCTTAGCGGAGAAGTACAATGAGCAGTTCTTC

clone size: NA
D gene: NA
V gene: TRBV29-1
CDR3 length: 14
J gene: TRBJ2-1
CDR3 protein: CSVDRTRRDNEQFF
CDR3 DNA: TGCAGCGTTGATAGAACTCGCCGTGACAATGAGCAGTTCTTC

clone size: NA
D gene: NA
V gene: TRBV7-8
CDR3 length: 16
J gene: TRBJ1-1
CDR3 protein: CASSLEPGGRNTEAFF
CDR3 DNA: TGTGCCAGCAGCTTAGAACCCGGGGGGCGGAACACTGAAGCTTTCTTT

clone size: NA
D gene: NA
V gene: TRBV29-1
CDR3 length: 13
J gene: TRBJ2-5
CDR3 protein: CSVESGSGETQYF
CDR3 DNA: TGCAGCGTTGAGTCGGGCAGCGGAGAGACCCAGTACTTC

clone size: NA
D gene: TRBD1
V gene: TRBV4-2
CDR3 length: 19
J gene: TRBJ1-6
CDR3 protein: CASSLDAGQPSSYNSPLHF
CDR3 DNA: TGTGCCAGCAGCCTCGATGCGGGACAGCCCAGCTCCTATAATTCACCCCTCCACTTT

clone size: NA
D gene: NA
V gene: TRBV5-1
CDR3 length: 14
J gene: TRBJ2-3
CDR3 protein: CASSIGVATDTQYF
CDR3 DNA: TGCGCCAGCAGCATCGGGGTTGCCACAGATACGCAGTATTTT

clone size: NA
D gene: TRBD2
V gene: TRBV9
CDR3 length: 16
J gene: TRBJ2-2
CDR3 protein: CASSAQTSGKFGELFF
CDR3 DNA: TGTGCCAGCAGCGCCCAGACTAGCGGGAAGTTCGGGGAGCTGTTTTTT

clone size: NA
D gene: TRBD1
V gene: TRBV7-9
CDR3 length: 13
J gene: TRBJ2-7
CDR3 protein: CASSWGTGEGQYF
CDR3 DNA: TGTGCCAGCAGCTGGGGGACAGGGGAGGGGCAGTACTTC

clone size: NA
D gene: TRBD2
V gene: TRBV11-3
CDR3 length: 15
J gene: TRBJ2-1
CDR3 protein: CASSFPGLADNEQFF
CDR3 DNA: TGTGCCAGCAGCTTTCCGGGACTAGCGGACAATGAGCAGTTCTTC

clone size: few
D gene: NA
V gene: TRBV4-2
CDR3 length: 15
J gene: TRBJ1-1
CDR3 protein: CASSRTGGMNTEAFF
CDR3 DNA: TGTGCCAGCAGCCGAACCGGGGGAATGAACACTGAAGCTTTCTTT

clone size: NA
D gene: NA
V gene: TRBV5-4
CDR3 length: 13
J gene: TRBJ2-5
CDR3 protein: CASSLGGDETQYF
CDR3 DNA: TGTGCCAGCAGCTTAGGCGGCGACGAGACCCAGTACTTC